The 31 T cell receptor beta chains given below trace back to one sample, sequenced in a study of vaccination and CD4 T cells after COVID-19 (dated by TCRdb to between 2021 and 2024). These TCRs' antigens remain unknown. Per the publication, the time point label means: late sampling 161 to 241 days after vaccination in a few convalescent patients. The treatment or condition label on this specimen signifies: 10-day PBMC culture with coronavirus spike peptide pools or control peptides (ViraFEST assay). Library prep was done by PCR. Sequencer: Illumina iSeq 100. DNA from cultured CD4+ T cells was subjected to TCR sequencing with the Oncomine TCR Beta short-read assay at the Johns Hopkins FTIC core. TCRdb's own reprocessing of the public reads used fastp at Q25 and MiXCR and kept productive beta chains. Every entry covers one CDR3 protein and lists the most common genes and DNA from its rows. For this sample there are tens of thousands of distinct CDR3 sequences; less than 45% appear just once. The ten largest clones represent about 27% of the sample.

The sample consisted of CD4+ T cells from blood, cultured in vitro, taken about 7 months after SARS-CoV-2 vaccination. The receptors stem from a human donor who had recovered from COVID-19.

This clonotype was found once. The J gene is TRBJ2-5, the V gene TRBV5-4, with TRBD2 matching over 11 bases. The CDR3 has 16 amino acids. CDR1 SGHNT and CDR2 YYREEE come from the germline V gene (reference sequence). V was pared by 5 bases and J by 5 bases, with 11 bases of the junction left unmatched. In DNA form, the CDR3 reads TGTGCCAGCAGTCTCTTTAGCGGGAGGGCCGCTGAGACCCAGTACTTC. Translated, it gives CASSLFSGRAAETQYF. The full variable domain, completed using reference TRBV5-4 and TRBJ2-5, is ETGVTQSPTHLIKTRGQQVTLRCSSQSGHNTVSWYQQALGQGPQFIFQYYREEENGRGNFPPRFSGLQFPNYSSELNVNALELDDSALYLCASSLFSGRAAETQYFGPGTRLLVL.

The CDR3 DNA sequence: TGTGCCAGCGGCCGGACAGGGGTTAATGGACCCCTCCACTTT. It specifies CASGRTGVNGPLHF. V usage is TRBV6-2 or TRBV6-3 and J usage is TRBJ1-6; 9 bases match TRBD1. CDR1 and CDR2 from the germline V gene are MNHEY and SVGEGT. The CDR3 is 14 amino acids. J was trimmed by 12 bases and V by 8 bases; bases with no gene match: 11.

The chain employs TRBV7-2 and TRBJ2-7; 9 nucleotides align to TRBD1. J lost 7 bases, V lost 4 bases, and 14 bases had no gene match. The CDR3 totals 16 residues. CDR1 is SGHTA and CDR2 is FQGNSA in the germline V gene. For the CDR3, the DNA is TGTGCCAGCAGCTCACTTACCGGGACAGGGATGTGGGAGCAGTACTTC. Residues: CASSSLTGTGMWEQYF.

This clonotype is labeled as medium-sized (0.01 to 0.1%). The chain carries TRBV27 and TRBJ1-1; weak D call: TRBD1 (6 bases). The CDR3 contains 13 residues. V dropped 5 bases and J dropped 4 bases, with 11 bases sitting between them. From germline, CDR1 is MNHEY and CDR2 SMNVEV (reference sequence). The CDR3 protein is CASSQQGRTEAFF. The CDR3 nucleotides read TGTGCCAGCAGTCAACAGGGCCGCACTGAAGCTTTCTTT.

V usage is TRBV4-1 and J usage is TRBJ1-6; no definite D call. CDR1 and CDR2 (germline): MGHRA, YSYEKL. The CDR3 runs 14 residues. V lost 0 bases, J lost 9 bases, and 9 bases lay in between. The CDR3 nucleotides are TGCGCCAGCAGCCAAGATTATAGTGGTTCACCCCTCCACTTT. It translates to CASSQDYSGSPLHF.

CDR3 region: CSALSLSNSYNEQFF. The CDR3 coding sequence is TGCAGTGCTCTTTCACTAAGCAACTCCTACAATGAGCAGTTCTTC. The chain links TRBV20-1 to TRBJ2-1; D uncertain. CDR1 is DFQATT, CDR2 SNEGSKA, per germline (reference sequence). CDR3 length: 15 amino acids. The V and J ends lost 5 bases and 0 bases respectively, with 14 bases between them.

The J gene is TRBJ2-5, the V gene TRBV11-3, with a weak D call TRBD1 (6 bases). The CDR3 is 14 residues long. Germline V gene data show CDR1 as SGHNT and CDR2 as YENEEA. Trimming left V 1 base short and J 4 bases short, with 10 bases between. The CDR3 is CASSLGQAVETQYF. As DNA, the CDR3 is TGTGCCAGCAGCTTAGGACAGGCGGTAGAGACCCAGTACTTC.

This clonotype was seen more than once but under ten times. This chain uses TRBV7-9 with TRBJ2-5, with TRBD2 matching 12 bases. Germline V gene sequence: CDR1 SEHNR, CDR2 FQNEAQ (reference sequence). The CDR3 loop spans 16 amino acids. The ends lost 2 bases at V and 5 bases at J; junction bases unmatched: 6. CDR3 sequence (DNA): TGTGCCAGCAGCTTAAATGGTGGACTAGCGGGGGAGACCCAGTACTTC. This gives the protein CASSLNGGLAGETQYF. The full variable domain, in which reference TRBV7-9 and TRBJ2-5 provide the parts outside the CDR3, is DTGVSQNPRHKITKRGQNVTFRCDPISEHNRLYWYRQTLGQGPEFLTYFQNEAQLEKSRLLSDRFSAERPKGSFSTLEIQRTEQGDSAMYLCASSLNGGLAGETQYFGPGTRLLVL.

This chain connects TRBV18 to TRBJ2-1; 8 bases align to TRBD1. The CDR3 totals 16 residues. Germline-derived CDR1 and CDR2 are KGHSH and LQKENI. Unmatched junction bases numbered 7, after V lost 3 bases and J lost 3 bases. The CDR3 spells CASSPLTGAHYNEQFF. The CDR3 DNA is TGTGCCAGCTCACCGCTGACAGGGGCACACTACAATGAGCAGTTCTTC.

Relative to its sample, this clonotype is medium-sized. The chain carries TRBV20-1 and TRBJ2-5; no firm D call. V was cut by 6 bases and J by 7 bases, with 12 bases left in between. CDR1 DFQATT and CDR2 SNEGSKA come from the germline V gene (reference sequence). The CDR3 runs to 11 residues. The CDR3 region has the DNA TGCAGTGCATGGGGTGAGAGGACCCAGTACTTC. It is translated as CSAWGERTQYF.

V usage is TRBV5-1 and J usage is TRBJ2-1; D might be TRBD2 (5 bases). CDR3 length: 13 amino acids. The germline V and J ends were trimmed by 5 bases and 5 bases, with 11 bases remaining between them. From germline, CDR1 is SGHRS and CDR2 YFSETQ. The CDR3 region is CASSVGLHNEQFF. CDR3 in DNA: TGCGCCAGCAGTGTCGGACTTCACAATGAGCAGTTCTTC.

The chain combines TRBV20-1 with TRBJ1-4, with 10 bases aligning to TRBD1. CDR3 size: 14 residues. Trimming took 5 bases from V and 6 from J; bases not matched to a gene: 6. Germline values: CDR1 DFQATT, CDR2 SNEGSKA (reference sequence). Here the CDR3 reads CSAADRGRDEKLFF. CDR3 sequence (DNA): TGCAGTGCTGCCGACAGGGGGCGTGATGAAAAACTGTTTTTT.

The V call is TRBV6-5, the J call TRBJ1-1; D ambiguous. This CDR3 is built from 16 residues. The V gene's germline CDR1 is MNHEY and CDR2 SVGAGI. Trimming took 0 bases from V and 0 from J, leaving 11 bases between them. CDR3 loop: CASSYSFNSVNTEAFF. The CDR3 DNA sequence: TGTGCCAGCAGTTACTCGTTCAACAGCGTGAACACTGAAGCTTTCTTT.

The CDR3 protein is CASSLVGLDNEQFF. The DNA for the CDR3 is TGTGCCAGCAGCTTAGTCGGTCTAGATAATGAGCAGTTCTTC. The chain has TRBV7-2 and TRBJ2-1, with D unresolved. There are 14 residues in the CDR3. Germline values: CDR1 SGHTA, CDR2 FQGNSA. V shed 1 base and J shed 7 bases, with 11 bases lying between them.

This chain connects TRBV7-2 to TRBJ2-7; TRBD1 aligns across 7 bases. The length of the CDR3 is 13 residues. Trimming took 0 bases from V and 7 from J; bases not matched to a gene: 3. Germline assignment: CDR1 SGHTA and CDR2 FQGNSA. DNA for the CDR3: TGTGCCAGCAGCTTAGCTAGGGGGCGAGAGCAGTACTTC. Translated: CASSLARGREQYF.

The chain combines TRBV20-1 with TRBJ2-7; unclear D gene. V was shortened by 6 bases and J by 2 bases, with 11 bases between the two germline ends. CDR1 and CDR2 (germline): DFQATT, SNEGSKA (reference sequence). CDR3 length equals 12 residues. The CDR3 protein is CSARRPTYEQYF. CDR3 DNA: TGCAGTGCCCGTCGGCCCACCTACGAGCAGTACTTC.

This clonotype turned up a few times. This rearrangement joins TRBV10-3 to TRBJ1-6; 7 bases line up with TRBD1. With 6 bases clipped from V and 4 bases from J, the junction kept 6 bases outside the gene matches. Germline CDR1 and CDR2: ENHRY and SYGVKD. The CDR3 totals 15 residues. CDR3 protein: CAISRGQQYNSPLHF. DNA of the CDR3: TGTGCCATCAGCCGGGGACAGCAATATAATTCACCCCTCCACTTT.

Only a few counts were recorded for this clonotype. V usage is TRBV20-1 and J usage is TRBJ1-1; D is perhaps TRBD1 (6 bases). V was trimmed by 5 bases and J by 2 bases, leaving 12 bases between them. From germline, CDR1 is DFQATT and CDR2 SNEGSKA (reference sequence). The CDR3 is 13 residues long. CDR3 bases: TGCAGTGCTGAGAGGGGGATTAACACTGAAGCTTTCTTT. It specifies CSAERGINTEAFF.

The rearrangement joins TRBV19 to TRBJ1-5, with a tentative D call TRBD1 (5 bases). Trimming shortened V by 3 bases and J by 3 bases, and 12 bases separated the two germline ends. Germline values: CDR1 LNHDA, CDR2 SQIVND (reference sequence). This CDR3 has 15 residues. CDR3 nucleotide sequence: TGTGCCAGTAGTATTCGGGGCAGGCTCAATCAGCCCCAGCATTTT. Translation gives CASSIRGRLNQPQHF.

This chain joins TRBV7-9 and TRBJ2-3; TRBD1 aligns across 7 bases. CDR1 is SEHNR, CDR2 FQNEAQ, per germline (reference sequence). Trimming removed 3 bases from V and 0 bases from J; junction bases left unmatched: 9. The CDR3 has 17 amino acids. CDR3 sequence reads: CASSFGTGQQSTDTQYF. CDR3 DNA: TGTGCCAGCAGCTTTGGGACGGGACAGCAGAGCACAGATACGCAGTATTTT.

This clonotype was seen more than once but under ten times. This rearrangement joins TRBV7-2 to TRBJ2-7; 8 nucleotides match TRBD2. The CDR3 covers 14 residues. V trimming: 5 bases; J trimming: 7 bases; junction bases outside the gene matches: 10. Germline lookup yields CDR1 SGHTA and CDR2 FQGNSA. CDR3 nucleotide sequence: TGTGCCAGCAGCCGAGGTGGGACTAGAGGGGAGCAGTACTTC. This gives the protein CASSRGGTRGEQYF.

This chain links TRBV4-2 with TRBJ2-7; the match to TRBD2 covers 8 bases. The CDR3 has 16 residues. Germline CDR1 and CDR2: LGHNA and YNFKEQ. Trimming at V came to 5 bases and at J to 3 bases, leaving 12 bases not matched to a gene. The CDR3 spells CASSRKVAGGGYEQYF. DNA for the CDR3: TGTGCCAGCAGCAGAAAAGTCGCGGGGGGAGGCTACGAGCAGTACTTC.

The table lists this clonotype with a few counts. The rearrangement links TRBV6-1 to TRBJ2-1; no reliable D call. V was trimmed by 2 bases and J by 6 bases, leaving 11 bases between them. This CDR3 has 14 amino acids. The germline CDR1 and CDR2 sequences are MNHNS and SASEGT. The CDR3 reads CASSERVQPNEQFF. The CDR3 nucleotides read TGTGCCAGCAGTGAACGGGTACAGCCCAATGAGCAGTTCTTC.

As regards this clonotype: Possible read error: a much larger clone is one base away. The chain is built from TRBV7-9 and TRBJ1-1, with a tentative D call TRBD1 (5 bases). Germline CDR1 reads SEHNR; CDR2 reads FQNEAQ (reference sequence). The CDR3 consists of 14 residues. CDR3 amino acids: CASRAGQANAEAFF. In DNA form, the CDR3 reads TGTGCCAGCAGAGCAGGACAAGCGAACGCTGAAGCTTTCTTT.

V gene TRBV4-3 combines with J gene TRBJ2-5, with D perhaps TRBD1 or TRBD2 (5 bases each). Germline values: CDR1 LGHNA, CDR2 YSLEER. CDR3 length equals 14 residues. Trimming took 0 bases from V and 5 from J, leaving 10 bases between them. CDR3 in amino acids: CASSQDWGWETQYF. The CDR3 region has the DNA TGCGCCAGCAGCCAAGATTGGGGGTGGGAGACCCAGTACTTC.

CDR3: CASSKGRQLYEQYF. CDR3 sequence (DNA): TGTGCCAGCAGCAAAGGAAGGCAGCTCTACGAGCAGTACTTC. The V gene is TRBV6-1, the J gene TRBJ2-7; D is unclear. The V gene lost 6 bases and the J gene lost 3 bases, with 15 bases spanning the gap. CDR1 and CDR2 from the germline V gene are MNHNS and SASEGT. The CDR3 contains 14 residues.

This clonotype occurred a few times. V usage is TRBV20-1 and J usage is TRBJ1-2; TRBD1 is a possible D gene (6 bases). The V gene's germline CDR1 is DFQATT and CDR2 SNEGSKA (reference sequence). The CDR3 loop spans 15 amino acids. The V gene lost 0 bases and the J gene lost 7 bases, with 18 bases spanning the gap. CDR3 DNA sequence: TGCAGTGCTAGAGATCGTAGAGGGGGTTTGATTGGCTACACCTTC. This gives the protein CSARDRRGGLIGYTF.

This clonotype was detected once. Possible read error: a much larger clone is one base away. This chain joins TRBV7-2 and TRBJ1-2; TRBD1 agrees at 8 bases. Germline loops: CDR1 SGHTA, CDR2 FQGNSA. The junction had 11 bases not matched to a gene; V was cut back by 3 bases and J by 11 bases. This CDR3 region has 14 residues. The CDR3 DNA reads TGTGCCAGCAGCTTTAATAGACAGGGGACGGCGTACACCTTC. Translating gives CASSFNRQGTAYTF.

This sequence joins TRBV7-3 and TRBJ2-7, with 7 nucleotides matching TRBD1. Trimming cost V 5 bases and J 1 base; bases outside gene matches: 5. Germline loops: CDR1 SGHTA, CDR2 FQGTGA. This CDR3 comprises 14 residues. The CDR3 coding sequence is TGTGCCAGCAGCCGGGACAGCCAATCCTACGAGCAGTACTTC. Translating it yields CASSRDSQSYEQYF.

Only one count was recorded for this clonotype. The genes are TRBV6-1 and TRBJ1-2; a possible D gene is TRBD1 (6 bases). V was shortened by 0 bases and J by 5 bases, with 16 bases between the two germline ends. Germline CDR1 and CDR2: MNHNS and SASEGT. The CDR3 extends over 16 amino acids. The CDR3 DNA reads as TGTGCCAGCAGTGAAGCGCTCAGGGGAAAAGGGTATGGCTACACCTTC. Protein: CASSEALRGKGYGYTF.

The genes are TRBV12-3 or TRBV12-4 and TRBJ1-5; possibly TRBD1 for D (5 bases). Trimming left V 3 bases short and J 5 bases short, with 5 bases between. The CDR3 totals 12 residues. CDR3 DNA: TGTGCCAGCAGTTTCAGGGATCAGCCCCAGCATTTT. Amino acid sequence: CASSFRDQPQHF.